The 22 T cell receptor beta chains listed next were all sequenced from one sample in a study of CD8 T cells in Susac syndrome. The RNA input was about 0.5 to 1 ug, and it was reverse transcribed with random hexamers. TCRdb called the immunoSEQ multiplex PCR reads again in MiXCR, with one record for every CDR3 protein. The sample yields fewer than 65,000 distinct CDR3 sequences, more than 90% seen once. Sequenced input: CD8+ T cells from PBMCs. The receptors were sampled from a human donor in good health.

The chain uses TRBV23-1 and TRBJ1-2; unclear D gene. TRBV23-1 qualifies as an ORF whose function is uncertain. Deletions cut 0 bases from V and 5 bases from J, with 16 bases between. CDR3 length equals 16 residues. The CDR3 here is CASSQSRPPIGYGYTF. The DNA for the CDR3 is TGCGCCAGCAGTCAATCACGACCCCCTATCGGATATGGCTACACCTTC.

The count of this clonotype is one. The gene calls are TRBV9 and TRBJ1-1; no clear D gene. V dropped 3 bases and J dropped 0 bases, with 15 bases sitting between them. The germline CDR1 and CDR2 sequences are SGDLS and YYNGEE. The CDR3 runs 16 residues. Here the CDR3 reads CASSGPPGRMNTEAFF. In DNA, the CDR3 is TGTGCCAGCAGCGGGCCACCAGGCAGGATGAACACTGAAGCTTTCTTT.

J is TRBJ2-7 and V is TRBV6-5, with TRBD1 identical over 7 bases. Germline V gene lookup returns CDR1 MNHEY and CDR2 SVGAGI. Trimming at V came to 0 bases and at J to 2 bases, leaving 7 bases not matched to a gene. The CDR3 length is 16 residues. The chain's CDR3 is CASSYSTGSVTYEQYF. DNA of the CDR3: TGTGCCAGCAGTTACTCGACAGGGTCGGTAACCTACGAGCAGTACTTC.

The chain carries TRBV28 and TRBJ2-5, with D possibly matching TRBD1 (5 bases). Germline V gene lookup returns CDR1 MDHEN and CDR2 SYDVKM. This CDR3 region has 14 residues. V was cut by 3 bases and J by 4 bases, with 12 bases left in between. In nucleotides, the CDR3 is TGTGCCAGCAGTTTCCAGGGTTTTGGAGAGACCCAGTACTTC. Its protein product is CASSFQGFGETQYF.

The rearrangement links TRBV6-6 to TRBJ1-1; D is ambiguous. Trimming stripped 4 bases from V and 3 bases from J, with 9 bases between. CDR1 MNHNY and CDR2 SVGAGI come from the germline V gene (reference sequence). CDR3 length equals 13 residues. CDR3 in DNA: TGTGCCAGCAGTTTCACATGGGACACTGAAGCTTTCTTT. Its translation: CASSFTWDTEAFF.

The chain recombines TRBV13 with TRBJ2-7; D is undetermined. CDR1 is PRHDT, CDR2 FYEKMQ, per germline (reference sequence). The CDR3 is 14 residues long. V was trimmed by 2 bases and J by 3 bases, leaving 11 bases between them. This chain's CDR3 is CASSLRDTFYEQYF. The CDR3 coding sequence is TGTGCCAGCAGCTTACGCGACACCTTCTACGAGCAGTACTTC.

A note on this clonotype: An end of the junction does not agree with germline; a read error may underlie this. V and J are TRBV7-9 and TRBJ2-1, with D perhaps TRBD1 or TRBD2 (5 bases each). The CDR3 length is 14 residues. Germline CDR1 and CDR2: SEHNR and FQNEAQ (reference sequence). CDR3 bases: TGTGCCAGCAGCCTAGCCCAGGGTACCAATGAGCAGTTCTTC. It codes for CASSLAQGTNEQFF. The full variable domain, with the rest looked up from reference TRBV7-9 and TRBJ2-1, is DTGVSQNPRHKITKRGQNVTFRCDPISEHNRLYWYRQTLGQGPEFLTYFQNEAQLEKSRLLSDRFSAERPKGSFSTLEIQRTEQGDSAMYLCASSLAQGTNEQFFGPGTRLTVL.

J is TRBJ2-2 and V is TRBV10-3; D not certain. Looked up from germline, CDR1 is ENHRY and CDR2 is SYGVKD. V dropped 10 bases and J dropped 1 base, with 16 bases sitting between them. The CDR3 contains 15 residues. CDR3 sequence reads: CATRVREENTGELFF. The CDR3 region has the DNA TGTGCCACTCGGGTTCGTGAAGAGAACACCGGGGAGCTGTTTTTT.

The chain is built from TRBV4-1 and TRBJ2-7; D may be TRBD2 (7 bases). The germline gives CDR1 MGHRA, CDR2 YSYEKL. The CDR3 is made up of 16 amino acids. With 3 bases removed from V and 1 base from J, the gap between germline ends came to 16 bases. The CDR3 here is CASSHPGGGGSYEQYF. The CDR3 DNA sequence: TGCGCCAGCAGCCACCCTGGGGGGGGCGGTTCCTACGAGCAGTACTTC.

The rearrangement links TRBV19 to TRBJ2-3; possible D gene TRBD2, 5 bases. The CDR3 spans 13 residues. Germline CDR1 is LNHDA and CDR2 is SQIVND (reference sequence). Between the trimmed V and J ends, which lost 5 bases and 6 bases, there was a span of 12 bases. CDR3 bases: TGTGCCAGTAGTCCAATCCCGGGGGATACGCAGTATTTT. Encoded protein: CASSPIPGDTQYF.

This chain joins TRBV7-2 and TRBJ2-7; possible D gene TRBD2, 7 bases. Germline CDR1 SGHTA, CDR2 FQGNSA. There are 15 residues in the CDR3. Trimming cost V 0 bases and J 5 bases, with 14 bases left between them. In nucleotides, the CDR3 is TGTGCCAGCAGCTTAGCGGGGGGGCCAATCCACGAGCAGTACTTC. It is translated as CASSLAGGPIHEQYF. The full variable domain, its missing parts supplied by reference TRBV7-2 and TRBJ2-7, is GAGVSQSPSNKVTEKGKDVELRCDPISGHTALYWYRQSLGQGLEFLIYFQGNSAPDKSGLPSDRFSAERTGGSVSTLTIQRTQQEDSAVYLCASSLAGGPIHEQYFGPGTRLTVT.

The genes are TRBV6-5 and TRBJ2-1, with TRBD2 matching over 9 bases. From germline, CDR1 is MNHEY and CDR2 SVGAGI. V was clipped by 6 bases and J by 0 bases; unmatched bases: 3. The CDR3 runs to 15 residues. DNA of the CDR3: TGTGCCAGCAGACCTAGCGGGAACTCCTACAATGAGCAGTTCTTC. Protein product: CASRPSGNSYNEQFF.

This clonotype was seen more than once but under ten times. The CDR3 coding sequence is TGTGCCAGCAGCTTGGACAGGGGGCAATACGAGCAGTACTTC. This translates into CASSLDRGQYEQYF. The gene calls are TRBV7-9 and TRBJ2-7, with 11 bases aligning to TRBD1. Per the germline V gene, CDR1 is SEHNR and CDR2 is FQNEAQ (reference sequence). V shed 3 bases, J shed 4 bases, and the junction held 2 bases outside the gene matches. The CDR3 length is 14 residues.

The rearrangement links TRBV7-6 to TRBJ1-1; no clear D gene. This CDR3 contains 15 residues. Trimming took off 2 bases at V and 1 base at J, with 11 bases between the two ends. Germline CDR1 and CDR2: SGHVS and FNYEAQ. DNA of the CDR3: TGTGCCAGCAGCTTAAGGATGCGGGGGAACACTGAAGCTTTCTTT. Protein sequence: CASSLRMRGNTEAFF. Full variable domain (remainder filled in from reference TRBV7-6 and TRBJ1-1): GAGVSQSPRYKVTKRGQDVALRCDPISGHVSLYWYRQALGQGPEFLTYFNYEAQQDKSGLPNDRFSAERPEGSISTLTIQRTEQRDSAMYRCASSLRMRGNTEAFFGQGTRLTVV.

The chain links TRBV2 to TRBJ1-2, with D possibly being TRBD1 (5 bases). Germline V gene lookup returns CDR1 SNHLY and CDR2 FYNNEI. V was cut by 10 bases and J by 0 bases, with 21 bases left in between. The CDR3 totals 16 residues. The CDR3 sequence is CATDGGVKRTNYGYTF. The DNA of the CDR3 is TGTGCCACCGATGGGGGAGTCAAGCGTACTAACTATGGCTACACCTTC.

V gene TRBV12-3 or TRBV12-4 combines with J gene TRBJ2-2, with D perhaps given as TRBD1 or TRBD2 (6 bases each). The V end was cut by 6 bases, the J end by 0 bases, with 14 bases between. The CDR3 length is 16 residues. This CDR3 is CASSFTGASNTGELFF. CDR3 DNA sequence: TGTGCCAGCAGCTTTACGGGGGCGTCGAACACCGGGGAGCTGTTTTTT.

This chain links TRBV4-1 with TRBJ1-2, with unresolved D. V was trimmed by 2 bases and J by 4 bases, leaving 11 bases between them. CDR3 size: 14 residues. CDR1 MGHRA and CDR2 YSYEKL come from the germline V gene. The CDR3 is CASSQTHSTYGYTF. CDR3 coding DNA: TGCGCCAGCAGCCAAACTCACAGCACCTATGGCTACACCTTC.

Notes on this clonotype: The junction shows a germline mismatch at one end, possibly a read error. The chain is built from TRBV6-2 or TRBV6-3 and TRBJ2-2; TRBD2 might be the D (5 bases). There are 14 residues in the CDR3. Germline V CDR1 and CDR2: MNHEY, SVGEGT. As DNA, the CDR3 is TGTGCCGGCAGTCTTTCTGCGAACACCGGGGAGCTGGTTTTT. Its protein is CAGSLSANTGELVF.

The CDR3 nucleotides read TGTGCCAGCAAGGGACAGGGAGTCTCCGGGGAGCTGTTTTTT. It encodes CASKGQGVSGELFF. The V gene is TRBV2, the J gene TRBJ2-2; TRBD1 matches at 9 bases. V lost 7 bases to trimming and J lost 6 bases; unmatched junction nucleotides: 6. Looked up from germline, CDR1 is SNHLY and CDR2 is FYNNEI. CDR3 length: 14 residues. The whole variable domain, filled in from reference TRBV2 and TRBJ2-2, reads EPEVTQTPSHQVTQMGQEVILRCVPISNHLYFYWYRQILGQKVEFLVSFYNNEISEKSEIFDDQFSVERPDGSNFTLKIRSTKLEDSAMYFCASKGQGVSGELFFGEGSRLTVL.

The chain uses TRBV18 and TRBJ2-1; 8 positions agree with TRBD2. The V segment lost 3 bases and the J segment 9 bases; nucleotides outside the gene matches: 7. The CDR3 has 14 residues. Looked up from germline, CDR1 is KGHSH and CDR2 is LQKENI. CDR3 coding DNA: TGTGCCAGCTCACCGGACGGGGGGGAGCTTGAGCAGTTCTTC. It is translated as CASSPDGGELEQFF.

This clonotype was observed a handful of times. At one of its ends the junction is not consistent with the germline gene, which may arise from a read error. The chain combines TRBV3-1 with TRBJ2-5; D may be TRBD1 or TRBD2 (6 bases each). There are 16 residues in the CDR3. Germline-derived CDR1 and CDR2 are LGHDT and YNNKEL (reference sequence). The CDR3 is CASSQDGWGAGETQYF. CDR3 nucleotides: TGTGCCAGCAGTCAAGATGGATGGGGGGCCGGGGAGACCCAGTACTTC.

A single count supports this clonotype. V and J are TRBV10-3 and TRBJ2-7, with 7 nucleotides matching TRBD1. Germline loops: CDR1 ENHRY, CDR2 SYGVKD. The ends lost 3 bases at V and 3 bases at J; junction bases unmatched: 5. The CDR3 has 14 amino acids. CDR3 in DNA: TGTGCCATCAGTGATCCCGGGACAGACTACGAGCAGTACTTC. This encodes CAISDPGTDYEQYF.